One and the same sample provided the 29 T cell receptor beta chains below, sequenced in a study of CD8+ T cells in alopecia areata. Following extraction, RNA underwent reverse transcription to cDNA, which served as the sequencing template. Clones were read by immunoSEQ multiplex PCR, and TCRdb kept only the in-frame ones, dropping some. The sample has roughly 6,000 clones; around 65% are singletons. Treatment denoted: oral pan-JAK inhibitor, 5-10 mg twice daily. Peripheral blood, together with lesional scalp punch biopsies, was collected from alopecia areata patients. The sequencing here drew on skin, taken between weeks 30 and 35, from a patient treated with tofacitinib. The receptors stem from a human donor with alopecia areata.

The chain recombines TRBV6-1 with TRBJ2-7; perhaps TRBD1 as D (5 bases). The germline CDR1 and CDR2 sequences are MNHNS and SASEGT. V lost 2 bases, J lost 1 base, and 9 bases lay in between. The CDR3 runs 14 residues. CDR3: CASSEQGLSYEQYF. The CDR3 nucleotides are TGTGCCAGCAGTGAACAGGGTCTTTCCTACGAGCAGTACTTC.

As DNA, the CDR3 is TGTGCCAGTAGTCCGGGACCCGGAGGCAATCAGCCCCAGCATTTT. It translates to CASSPGPGGNQPQHF. The chain combines TRBV19 with TRBJ1-5; weak D call: TRBD1 (5 bases). The CDR3 is 15 residues long. V was clipped by 5 bases and J by 2 bases, with 13 bases between them. CDR1 is LNHDA and CDR2 is SQIVND in the germline V gene (reference sequence).

V is TRBV7-9 and J is TRBJ1-4; TRBD1 matches 9 bases. The CDR3 runs 14 residues. With V trimmed by 6 bases and J by 3 bases, 2 bases remained unmatched. Per the germline V gene, CDR1 is SEHNR and CDR2 is FQNEAQ (reference sequence). The CDR3 reads CASRYRGPNEKLFF. CDR3 sequence (DNA): TGTGCCAGCAGGTACAGGGGGCCTAATGAAAAACTGTTTTTT.

This clone was observed a handful of times. The rearrangement joins TRBV6-1 to TRBJ2-1, with TRBD2 matching 7 bases. The CDR3 totals 19 residues. Germline CDR1 MNHNS, CDR2 SASEGT. J was trimmed by 0 bases and V by 1 base; bases with no gene match: 12. The CDR3 DNA reads TGTGCCAGCAGTGAAGTTCGACTAGCCATCAAGAGCTCCTACAATGAGCAGTTCTTC. It yields the protein CASSEVRLAIKSSYNEQFF.

This clone was detected once. This sequence joins TRBV7-6 and TRBJ1-5, with D tentatively TRBD1 (5 bases). The CDR3 has 15 residues. The V gene's germline CDR1 is SGHVS and CDR2 FNYEAQ. The V and J ends lost 5 bases and 7 bases respectively, with 18 bases between them. The CDR3: CASSLRAVGVQPQHF. The CDR3 nucleotides read TGTGCCAGCAGCCTCAGGGCTGTCGGGGTACAGCCCCAGCATTTT.

The V call is TRBV19, the J call TRBJ2-7, with D possibly TRBD2 on 5 matching bases. CDR3 length: 12 amino acids. Germline lookup yields CDR1 LNHDA and CDR2 SQIVND (reference sequence). V lost 6 bases to trimming and J lost 2 bases, with 8 bases between them. Here the CDR3 DNA reads TGTGCCAGTAGCCGGGATCCCTACGAGCAGTACTTC. Translated, it gives CASSRDPYEQYF.

This clone was seen a single time. The genes are TRBV4-3 and TRBJ2-3; D is possibly TRBD2 (6 bases). The CDR3 runs 14 residues. CDR1 and CDR2 from the germline V gene are LGHNA and YSLEER. V lost 7 bases to trimming and J lost 4 bases, with 15 bases between them. The CDR3, as DNA: TGCGCCAGCAATAGTTGGGAGGATGCAGATACGCAGTATTTT. Translation gives CASNSWEDADTQYF.

The chain uses TRBV4-1 and TRBJ1-1, with TRBD1 as a possible D gene (6 bases). CDR3 length: 13 residues. Germline V CDR1 and CDR2: MGHRA, YSYEKL. Trimming cost V 5 bases and J 5 bases, with 12 bases left between them. As DNA, the CDR3 is TGCGCCAGCAGCGGGGGGGCAGAGACTGAAGCTTTCTTT. This codes for CASSGGAETEAFF.

This chain connects TRBV10-3 to TRBJ1-5; no clear D. V lost 5 bases to trimming and J lost 8 bases, with 16 bases between them. The CDR3 covers 14 residues. Germline V gene data show CDR1 as ENHRY and CDR2 as SYGVKD. In nucleotides, the CDR3 is TGTGCCATCAGTCATCGCTGGGCCGCGGAGCCCCAGCATTTT. Its translation is CAISHRWAAEPQHF.

This sequence joins TRBV30 and TRBJ2-6, with D maybe TRBD1 (5 bases). The CDR3 runs 17 residues. The germline V and J ends were trimmed by 0 bases and 3 bases, with 15 bases remaining between them. Germline V gene lookup returns CDR1 GTSNPN and CDR2 SVGIG (reference sequence). The CDR3 loop reads CAWSVVPQANGANVLTF. CDR3 in DNA: TGTGCCTGGAGTGTAGTTCCACAGGCAAATGGGGCCAACGTCCTGACTTTC.

The chain joins TRBV23-1 to TRBJ1-2; 9 nucleotides line up with TRBD1. TRBV23-1 qualifies as an ORF whose function is uncertain. CDR3 size: 18 residues. V dropped 2 bases and J dropped 6; count of bases not matched to a gene: 16. CDR3 in amino acids: CASSQRPPIGDRENGYTF. CDR3 in DNA: TGCGCCAGCAGTCAAAGACCTCCTATTGGGGACAGGGAAAATGGCTACACCTTC.

This chain uses TRBV5-1 with TRBJ2-2; no clear D. Trimming took 1 base from V and 0 from J, leaving 7 bases between them. The CDR3 extends over 15 amino acids. The V gene's germline CDR1 is SGHRS and CDR2 YFSETQ. CDR3 region: CASSLRGPNTGELFF. The CDR3 DNA reads TGCGCCAGCAGCTTGAGAGGCCCGAACACCGGGGAGCTGTTTTTT.

CDR3 sequence: CASSEKPPGQGAETF. CDR3 DNA: TGTGCCAGCAGCGAGAAACCTCCGGGACAGGGGGCTGAAACCTTC. The J gene is TRBJ1-2, the V gene TRBV6-5; 12 bases line up with TRBD1. CDR1 is MNHEY, CDR2 SVGAGI, per germline. V was clipped by 6 bases and J by 14 bases; unmatched bases: 16. This CDR3 is 15 amino acids long.

The chain is built from TRBV4-1 and TRBJ2-7; no clear D. The germline V gene encodes CDR1 MGHRA and CDR2 YSYEKL. This CDR3 spans 13 amino acids. Trimming took 8 bases from V and 6 from J, leaving 17 bases between them. The CDR3 sequence is CASQGWPHSEQYF. CDR3 DNA sequence: TGCGCCAGCCAAGGATGGCCGCATTCCGAGCAGTACTTC.

The CDR3 sequence is CSVGIPRTGGYEQYF. The CDR3 nucleotides read TGCAGCGTTGGGATCCCCAGGACAGGGGGCTACGAGCAGTACTTC. The chain is built from TRBV29-1 and TRBJ2-5; 10 nucleotides agree with TRBD1. The last part of the DNA fits TRBJ2-7 better; the J call may be wrong. The CDR3 is 15 residues long. CDR1 is SQVTM, CDR2 ANQGSEA, per germline.

A single count supports this clone. J is TRBJ2-7 and V is TRBV7-9; weak D call: TRBD1 (5 bases). Germline assignment: CDR1 SEHNR and CDR2 FQNEAQ (reference sequence). V was pared by 5 bases and J by 0 bases, with 23 bases between. The CDR3 covers 18 residues. CDR3 DNA: TGTGCCAGCAGCATAAGATCCCTACCCGACAGATACTCCTACGAGCAGTACTTC. Protein product: CASSIRSLPDRYSYEQYF.

The chain links TRBV4-2 to TRBJ2-3; D might be TRBD2 (7 bases). The ends were cut back, 1 base at V and 0 bases at J, with 14 bases in the middle. The CDR3 is 17 amino acids. CDR1 is LGHNA and CDR2 is YNFKEQ in the germline V gene. Written as DNA, the CDR3 is TGTGCCAGCAGCCAAGGGAGGGGGGGAACTAGCACAGATACGCAGTATTTT. It specifies CASSQGRGGTSTDTQYF.

V usage is TRBV4-1 and J usage is TRBJ2-1; no clear D. The CDR3 runs 13 residues. The V gene's germline CDR1 is MGHRA and CDR2 YSYEKL. Trimming took 9 bases from V and 4 from J, leaving 13 bases between them. The CDR3 DNA reads as TGCGCCAGTGGGCGGAGCTTATACAATGAGCAGTTCTTC. Translation: CASGRSLYNEQFF.

This clone has only one observation. This chain uses TRBV7-3 with TRBJ1-1; no firm D call. The germline gives CDR1 SGHTA, CDR2 FQGTGA. This CDR3 has 15 residues. V was trimmed by 5 bases and J by 1 base, leaving 14 bases between them. CDR3 bases: TGTGCCAGCAGCCCCATGGCCCCGCCGAACACTGAAGCTTTCTTT. Encoded protein: CASSPMAPPNTEAFF.

V is TRBV6-1 and J is TRBJ1-2; D gene uncertain. V lost 4 bases and J 0 bases, leaving 9 bases between the germline ends. CDR3 size: 14 residues. The germline CDR1 and CDR2 sequences are MNHNS and SASEGT. In DNA, the CDR3 is TGTGCCAGCAGTGTTGTCAACTCTAACTATGGCTACACCTTC. This gives the protein CASSVVNSNYGYTF.

The gene calls are TRBV30 and TRBJ1-2, with a weak D call TRBD1 (6 bases). Trimming removed 3 bases from V and 5 bases from J, with 16 bases in between. The CDR3 has 14 amino acids. CDR1 is GTSNPN and CDR2 is SVGIG in the germline V gene (reference sequence). CDR3 nucleotide sequence: TGTGCCTGGAGAGGTGGGGGGGGCTATTATGGCTACACCTTC. Residues: CAWRGGGGYYGYTF.

This clone was recorded a few times. The J gene is TRBJ1-1, the V gene TRBV5-8; a weak D match, TRBD1 (5 bases). Trimming removed 0 bases at V and 7 bases at J, with 10 bases between. From germline, CDR1 is SGHTS and CDR2 YDEGEE. CDR3 size: 13 residues. This CDR3 is CASSLAGRGEAFF. The DNA of the CDR3 is TGTGCCAGCAGCTTGGCAGGGAGGGGTGAAGCTTTCTTT.

The chain joins TRBV5-1 to TRBJ2-3, with 12 bases fitting TRBD2. This CDR3 comprises 15 residues. V was clipped by 3 bases and J by 4 bases; unmatched bases: 3. The germline V gene encodes CDR1 SGHRS and CDR2 YFSETQ. The CDR3 DNA is TGCGCCAGCAGCTCTAGCGGGAGGGCCCCAGATACGCAGTATTTT. Residues: CASSSSGRAPDTQYF.

This clone was seen only once. The chain joins TRBV13 to TRBJ1-4, with TRBD1 identical over 9 bases. The germline gives CDR1 PRHDT, CDR2 FYEKMQ (reference sequence). The junction had 8 bases not matched to a gene; V was cut back by 4 bases and J by 11 bases. This CDR3 spans 14 amino acids. The CDR3 region is CASSSLGQGSKLFF. The DNA for the CDR3 is TGTGCCAGCAGCTCTCTGGGACAGGGAAGTAAACTGTTTTTT.

This chain connects TRBV15 to TRBJ1-2; D call uncertain. Trimming took off 3 bases at V and 4 bases at J, with 21 bases between the two ends. This CDR3 region has 17 residues. Germline V gene lookup returns CDR1 LNHNV and CDR2 YYDKDF (reference sequence). The chain's CDR3 is CATSSAKGCGKTYGYTF. In DNA form, the CDR3 reads TGTGCCACCAGCAGCGCTAAAGGGTGTGGAAAGACCTATGGCTACACCTTC.

This clone was seen once. The rearrangement links TRBV19 to TRBJ1-1; 8 nucleotides align to TRBD1. This CDR3 spans 14 amino acids. The junction had 9 bases not matched to a gene; V was cut back by 8 bases and J by 4 bases. Germline CDR1 reads LNHDA; CDR2 reads SQIVND (reference sequence). As DNA, the CDR3 is TGTGCCAGTCGGGGGGGCGACAGGGGCACTGAAGCTTTCTTT. Protein product: CASRGGDRGTEAFF.

In this sample, this clone turned up a few times. The genes are TRBV27 and TRBJ1-3; D not certain. V gave up 5 bases and J gave up 0 bases, with 14 bases separating them. The CDR3 extends over 16 amino acids. The V gene's germline CDR1 is MNHEY and CDR2 SMNVEV (reference sequence). The CDR3 DNA sequence: TGTGCCAGCAGTCCCATGATAGAGGCCTCTGGAAACACCATATATTTT. Translated, it gives CASSPMIEASGNTIYF.

The gene calls are TRBV2 and TRBJ2-7; no firm D call. The germline gives CDR1 SNHLY, CDR2 FYNNEI. V was cut by 5 bases and J by 8 bases, with 16 bases left in between. CDR3 length equals 13 residues. The CDR3 DNA follows: TGTGCCAGCAGTAACTCTGGCGAAGTGAAGCAGTACTTC. Protein sequence: CASSNSGEVKQYF.

This rearrangement joins TRBV4-1 to TRBJ1-2; possibly TRBD1 for D (5 bases). V was clipped by 0 bases and J by 7 bases, with 12 bases between them. Germline CDR1 and CDR2: MGHRA and YSYEKL. This CDR3 region has 14 residues. The DNA of the CDR3 is TGCGCCAGCAGCCAAGACGGGACTCGTATTGGCTACACCTTC. Protein product: CASSQDGTRIGYTF.